A selection of T cell receptor beta chains follows, all from one sample in a study of spatial heterogeneity in lung cancer. TCRdb independently ran MiXCR on the 5' RACE reads; one entry per CDR3 protein. The repertoire holds over 70,000 distinct CDR3 sequences, with over 7% as singletons. Sequencing was performed on PBMCs, taken at follow-up. All receptors come from a female donor with early-stage non-small cell lung cancer. Each CDR3 is given with its conserved first and last residue. The order of the fields is V gene, J gene, D gene, clone size, CDR3 protein, CDR3 DNA. The D gene is left open where the match is weak. Where a row states a size, it is once, few, many or the class of an expanded clone; other rows omit it.

v_gene: TRBV5-1
j_gene: TRBJ2-4
d_gene: -
abundance: few
CDR3aa: CASSLSPGAAKNIQYF
CDR3nt: TGCGCCAGCAGCTTGTCTCCGGGAGCGGCCAAAAACATTCAGTACTTC

v_gene: TRBV20-1
j_gene: TRBJ2-3
d_gene: -
abundance: few
CDR3aa: CSARDPTRATQYF
CDR3nt: TGCAGTGCTAGAGATCCTACTAGGGCTACGCAGTATTTT

v_gene: TRBV20-1
j_gene: TRBJ2-3
d_gene: -
abundance: -
CDR3aa: CSASGGFTDTQYF
CDR3nt: TGCAGTGCTAGCGGGGGATTCACAGATACGCAGTATTTT

v_gene: TRBV6-2/TRBV6-3
j_gene: TRBJ1-6
d_gene: -
abundance: -
CDR3aa: CATTDYNSPLHF
CDR3nt: TGTGCCACTACAGATTATAATTCACCCCTCCACTTT

v_gene: TRBV2
j_gene: TRBJ2-1
d_gene: TRBD2
abundance: many
CDR3aa: CASRTGTSGSNEQFF
CDR3nt: TGTGCCAGCAGAACCGGGACTAGCGGGAGCAATGAGCAGTTCTTC

v_gene: TRBV5-1
j_gene: TRBJ1-4
d_gene: -
abundance: many
CDR3aa: CASSLGGADEKLFF
CDR3nt: TGCGCCAGCAGCTTGGGGGGCGCGGATGAAAAACTGTTTTTT

v_gene: TRBV7-3
j_gene: TRBJ2-5
d_gene: -
abundance: many
CDR3aa: CASSLNHDRGETQYF
CDR3nt: TGTGCCAGCAGCTTAAACCACGACCGGGGCGAGACCCAGTACTTC

v_gene: TRBV28
j_gene: TRBJ2-4
d_gene: TRBD1
abundance: few
CDR3aa: CASNSGTGGVLVAKNIQYF
CDR3nt: TGTGCCAGCAATTCAGGGACAGGGGGCGTCTTGGTTGCCAAAAACATTCAGTACTTC

v_gene: TRBV7-3
j_gene: TRBJ2-1
d_gene: TRBD2
abundance: many
CDR3aa: CASSWRASGSNEQFF
CDR3nt: TGTGCCAGCAGCTGGCGGGCTAGCGGGAGCAATGAGCAGTTCTTC

v_gene: TRBV7-2
j_gene: TRBJ2-7
d_gene: -
abundance: many
CDR3aa: CASSQQRSAGEQYF
CDR3nt: TGTGCCAGCAGCCAACAGCGTTCCGCTGGGGAGCAGTACTTC

v_gene: TRBV4-2
j_gene: TRBJ2-2
d_gene: TRBD2
abundance: many
CDR3aa: CASSQEVAGDTGELFF
CDR3nt: TGTGCCAGCAGCCAAGAAGTGGCGGGGGACACCGGGGAGCTGTTTTTT

v_gene: TRBV28
j_gene: TRBJ2-1
d_gene: TRBD2
abundance: -
CDR3aa: CASSPAASGSYNEQFF
CDR3nt: TGTGCCAGCAGCCCCGCGGCTAGCGGCTCCTACAATGAGCAGTTCTTC

v_gene: TRBV6-9
j_gene: TRBJ1-3
d_gene: -
abundance: -
CDR3aa: CATQKNTIYF
CDR3nt: TGTGCCACCCAAAAAAACACCATATATTTT

v_gene: TRBV20-1
j_gene: TRBJ2-7
d_gene: -
abundance: -
CDR3aa: CSATLRSYEQYF
CDR3nt: TGCAGTGCCACCCTGCGGTCCTACGAGCAGTACTTC

v_gene: TRBV9
j_gene: TRBJ2-1
d_gene: -
abundance: -
CDR3aa: CASSVGGGSSEQFF
CDR3nt: TGTGCCAGCAGCGTAGGGGGAGGTAGCAGTGAGCAGTTCTTC

v_gene: TRBV6-4
j_gene: TRBJ2-3
d_gene: -
abundance: few
CDR3aa: CASRGSSTDTQYF
CDR3nt: TGTGCCAGCAGAGGCAGCAGCACAGATACGCAGTATTTT

v_gene: TRBV19
j_gene: TRBJ2-5
d_gene: TRBD1
abundance: many
CDR3aa: CASSTRTGEETQYF
CDR3nt: TGTGCCAGTAGTACCAGGACAGGGGAAGAGACCCAGTACTTC

v_gene: TRBV7-3
j_gene: TRBJ1-6
d_gene: -
abundance: few
CDR3aa: CASSPGSATPLHF
CDR3nt: TGTGCCAGCAGCCCAGGATCAGCGACACCCCTCCACTTT

v_gene: TRBV4-2
j_gene: TRBJ2-2
d_gene: TRBD1
abundance: once
CDR3aa: CASSRTGTADTGELFF
CDR3nt: TGTGCCAGCAGCCGAACCGGGACAGCGGACACCGGGGAGCTGTTTTTT

v_gene: TRBV18
j_gene: TRBJ1-2
d_gene: TRBD1
abundance: few
CDR3aa: CASSTVDRGNGYTF
CDR3nt: TGTGCCAGCTCAACCGTCGACAGGGGCAATGGCTACACCTTC

v_gene: TRBV27
j_gene: TRBJ2-3
d_gene: -
abundance: many
CDR3aa: CASSYGGAYADTQYF
CDR3nt: TGTGCCAGCAGTTACGGGGGAGCCTATGCAGATACGCAGTATTTT

v_gene: TRBV2
j_gene: TRBJ1-1
d_gene: -
abundance: many
CDR3aa: CASSGTPNTEAFF
CDR3nt: TGTGCCAGCAGTGGAACACCGAACACTGAAGCTTTCTTT

v_gene: TRBV20-1
j_gene: TRBJ1-5
d_gene: -
abundance: few
CDR3aa: CSASPRVGDQPQHF
CDR3nt: TGCAGTGCTAGCCCGAGGGTCGGAGATCAGCCCCAGCATTTT

v_gene: TRBV2
j_gene: TRBJ1-1
d_gene: TRBD1
abundance: many
CDR3aa: CASSSRGGNTEAFF
CDR3nt: TGTGCCAGCAGCTCAAGAGGGGGCAACACTGAAGCTTTCTTT

v_gene: TRBV12-3/TRBV12-4
j_gene: TRBJ1-4
d_gene: -
abundance: -
CDR3aa: CASSSATNEKLFF
CDR3nt: TGTGCCAGCAGTTCAGCAACTAATGAAAAACTGTTTTTT

v_gene: TRBV12-3/TRBV12-4
j_gene: TRBJ2-5
d_gene: -
abundance: many
CDR3aa: CASSLPPMVTQYF
CDR3nt: TGTGCCAGCAGTTTACCCCCCATGGTTACCCAGTACTTC

v_gene: TRBV12-3/TRBV12-4
j_gene: TRBJ2-6
d_gene: TRBD2
abundance: -
CDR3aa: CASSLAGLAGVGGANVLTF
CDR3nt: TGTGCCAGCAGTTTAGCGGGACTAGCGGGAGTAGGAGGGGCCAACGTCCTGACTTTC

v_gene: TRBV7-2
j_gene: TRBJ2-1
d_gene: TRBD1
abundance: many
CDR3aa: CASSQDRGSYNEQFF
CDR3nt: TGTGCCAGCAGCCAGGACAGGGGCTCCTACAATGAGCAGTTCTTC

v_gene: TRBV4-2
j_gene: TRBJ2-1
d_gene: TRBD2
abundance: many
CDR3aa: CASSPTGLAGEENEQFF
CDR3nt: TGTGCCAGCAGCCCTACCGGACTAGCGGGAGAGGAAAATGAGCAGTTCTTC

v_gene: TRBV11-1
j_gene: TRBJ1-1
d_gene: -
abundance: many
CDR3aa: CASSLQGGRWAFF
CDR3nt: TGTGCCAGCAGCTTGCAGGGTGGAAGGTGGGCTTTCTTT

v_gene: TRBV30
j_gene: TRBJ2-2
d_gene: -
abundance: -
CDR3aa: CAWSEEEANTGELFF
CDR3nt: TGTGCCTGGAGTGAGGAGGAGGCGAACACCGGGGAGCTGTTTTTT

v_gene: TRBV28
j_gene: TRBJ2-1
d_gene: TRBD2
abundance: many
CDR3aa: CASTVGGLAGNEQFF
CDR3nt: TGTGCCAGCACCGTGGGCGGGCTAGCGGGAAATGAGCAGTTCTTC

v_gene: TRBV7-2
j_gene: TRBJ2-7
d_gene: TRBD2
abundance: many
CDR3aa: CASSFGPSGYEQYF
CDR3nt: TGTGCCAGCAGCTTTGGGCCTAGCGGGTACGAGCAGTACTTC

v_gene: TRBV24-1
j_gene: TRBJ2-1
d_gene: TRBD2
abundance: many
CDR3aa: CATSDAASGYNEQFF
CDR3nt: TGTGCCACCAGTGATGCAGCTAGCGGGTACAATGAGCAGTTCTTC

v_gene: TRBV5-4
j_gene: TRBJ2-2
d_gene: -
abundance: many
CDR3aa: CASSLVGATNGELFF
CDR3nt: TGTGCCAGCAGCTTGGTGGGAGCGACTAACGGGGAGCTGTTTTTT

v_gene: TRBV16
j_gene: TRBJ1-5
d_gene: -
abundance: many
CDR3aa: CAGGKGYWPQHF
CDR3nt: TGTGCCGGAGGGAAAGGGTATTGGCCCCAGCATTTT

v_gene: TRBV28
j_gene: TRBJ1-5
d_gene: TRBD1
abundance: few
CDR3aa: CASTLRLQWTGGNQPQHF
CDR3nt: TGTGCCAGCACCCTTCGGTTACAATGGACAGGCGGCAATCAGCCCCAGCATTTT

v_gene: TRBV6-2/TRBV6-3
j_gene: TRBJ1-2
d_gene: TRBD1
abundance: many
CDR3aa: CASRDWTGDDYGYTF
CDR3nt: TGTGCCAGCAGGGATTGGACAGGGGACGACTATGGCTACACCTTC

v_gene: TRBV12-3/TRBV12-4
j_gene: TRBJ1-5
d_gene: -
abundance: many
CDR3aa: CASSPQPGNQPQHF
CDR3nt: TGTGCCAGCAGTCCCCAGCCAGGTAATCAGCCCCAGCATTTT

v_gene: TRBV5-1
j_gene: TRBJ1-6
d_gene: -
abundance: many
CDR3aa: CASRRRSGAQNSPLHF
CDR3nt: TGCGCCAGCAGAAGGAGGTCCGGGGCCCAGAATTCACCCCTCCACTTT

v_gene: TRBV7-9
j_gene: TRBJ1-3
d_gene: -
abundance: many
CDR3aa: CASPSDSGNTIYF
CDR3nt: TGTGCCAGCCCCTCTGACTCTGGAAACACCATATATTTT

v_gene: TRBV12-3/TRBV12-4
j_gene: TRBJ2-7
d_gene: -
abundance: -
CDR3aa: CASNSDSTYEQYF
CDR3nt: TGTGCCAGCAATTCAGACAGCACCTACGAGCAGTACTTC

v_gene: TRBV5-1
j_gene: TRBJ1-1
d_gene: -
abundance: -
CDR3aa: CTSSFSPDGTEAFF
CDR3nt: TGCACCAGCAGCTTTAGTCCGGACGGCACTGAAGCTTTCTTT

v_gene: TRBV11-3
j_gene: TRBJ2-1
d_gene: TRBD1
abundance: once
CDR3aa: CASSLTTGGIYNEQFF
CDR3nt: TGTGCCAGCAGCTTAACTACAGGGGGCATCTACAATGAGCAGTTCTTC

v_gene: TRBV27
j_gene: TRBJ2-2
d_gene: -
abundance: many
CDR3aa: CASSFSLGKLFF
CDR3nt: TGTGCCAGCAGTTTTAGTCTGGGAAAGCTGTTTTTT

v_gene: TRBV21-1
j_gene: TRBJ2-1
d_gene: -
abundance: few
CDR3aa: CASSKIPSGRLSYNEQFF
CDR3nt: TGTGCCAGCAGCAAAATCCCGAGCGGGAGGCTCTCCTACAATGAGCAGTTCTTC

v_gene: TRBV5-1
j_gene: TRBJ2-2
d_gene: TRBD2
abundance: many
CDR3aa: CASSLWSRGRGAGELFF
CDR3nt: TGCGCCAGCAGCTTGTGGTCTCGCGGGAGAGGAGCCGGGGAGCTGTTTTTT

v_gene: TRBV15
j_gene: TRBJ2-7
d_gene: -
abundance: -
CDR3aa: CATSGRDYEQYF
CDR3nt: TGTGCCACCAGCGGTAGGGACTACGAGCAGTACTTC

v_gene: TRBV20-1
j_gene: TRBJ1-4
d_gene: -
abundance: few
CDR3aa: CSAPRGSRNEKLFF
CDR3nt: TGCAGTGCTCCTCGGGGGTCACGGAATGAAAAACTGTTTTTT

v_gene: TRBV30
j_gene: TRBJ2-1
d_gene: -
abundance: many
CDR3aa: CAWSVGLANYNEQFF
CDR3nt: TGTGCCTGGAGTGTAGGGCTAGCGAACTACAATGAGCAGTTCTTC

v_gene: TRBV20-1
j_gene: TRBJ2-7
d_gene: -
abundance: few
CDR3aa: CSARDSSGTLGEQYF
CDR3nt: TGCAGTGCTAGAGATTCCTCCGGGACGCTCGGCGAGCAGTACTTC

v_gene: TRBV29-1
j_gene: TRBJ1-2
d_gene: -
abundance: many
CDR3aa: CSAQELTVNYGYTF
CDR3nt: TGCAGCGCCCAAGAGCTGACAGTTAACTATGGCTACACCTTC

v_gene: TRBV11-2
j_gene: TRBJ1-4
d_gene: -
abundance: few
CDR3aa: CASSLGTAPWGEKLFF
CDR3nt: TGTGCCAGCAGCTTAGGGACAGCGCCGTGGGGAGAAAAACTGTTTTTT

v_gene: TRBV6-2/TRBV6-3
j_gene: TRBJ2-2
d_gene: -
abundance: many
CDR3aa: CASGSRSPTTGELFF
CDR3nt: TGTGCCAGCGGGAGCCGGAGCCCTACCACCGGGGAGCTGTTTTTT

v_gene: TRBV28
j_gene: TRBJ1-1
d_gene: -
abundance: many
CDR3aa: CASSFLMTNTEAFF
CDR3nt: TGTGCCAGCAGTTTTTTGATGACGAACACTGAAGCTTTCTTT

v_gene: TRBV11-3
j_gene: TRBJ2-3
d_gene: -
abundance: once
CDR3aa: CASSLGDYWADTQYF
CDR3nt: TGTGCCAGCAGCTTAGGGGATTACTGGGCAGATACGCAGTATTTT

v_gene: TRBV28
j_gene: TRBJ2-2
d_gene: -
abundance: few
CDR3aa: CASSLRDPGWELFF
CDR3nt: TGTGCCAGCAGTTTAAGGGATCCGGGGTGGGAGCTGTTTTTT